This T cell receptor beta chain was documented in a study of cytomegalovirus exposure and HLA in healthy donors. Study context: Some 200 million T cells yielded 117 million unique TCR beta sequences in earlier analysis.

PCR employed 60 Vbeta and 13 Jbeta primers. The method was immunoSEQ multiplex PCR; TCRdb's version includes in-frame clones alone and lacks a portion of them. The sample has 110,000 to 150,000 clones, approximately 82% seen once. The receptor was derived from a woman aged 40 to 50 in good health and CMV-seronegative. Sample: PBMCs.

This CDR3 is CASSVGPAGGKEQYF. CDR3 nucleotide sequence: TGTGCCAGCAGCGTAGGTCCAGCGGGGGGAAAAGAGCAGTACTTC. The chain uses TRBV9 and TRBJ2-7; 9 bases match TRBD2. Germline V lookup: CDR1 SGDLS, CDR2 YYNGEE. V lost 0 bases to trimming and J lost 7 bases; unmatched junction nucleotides: 8. CDR3 length: 15 amino acids.